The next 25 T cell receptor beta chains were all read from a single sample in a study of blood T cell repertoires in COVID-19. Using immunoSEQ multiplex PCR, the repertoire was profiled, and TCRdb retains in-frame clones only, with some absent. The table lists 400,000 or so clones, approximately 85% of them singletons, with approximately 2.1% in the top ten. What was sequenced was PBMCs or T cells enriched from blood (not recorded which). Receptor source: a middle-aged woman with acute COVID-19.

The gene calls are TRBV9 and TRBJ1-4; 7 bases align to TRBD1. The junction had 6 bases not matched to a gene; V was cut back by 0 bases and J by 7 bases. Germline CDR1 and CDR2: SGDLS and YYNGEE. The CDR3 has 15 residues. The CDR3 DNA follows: TGTGCCAGCAGCGTAGCAGCAGGGGGTAGTGAAAAACTGTTTTTT. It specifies CASSVAAGGSEKLFF.

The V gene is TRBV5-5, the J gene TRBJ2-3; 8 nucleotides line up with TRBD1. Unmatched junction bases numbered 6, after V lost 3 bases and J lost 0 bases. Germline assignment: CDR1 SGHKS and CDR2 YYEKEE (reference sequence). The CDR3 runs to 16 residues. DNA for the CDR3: TGTGCCAGCAGCTCCACTCGACAGGGGAGCACAGATACGCAGTATTTT. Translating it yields CASSSTRQGSTDTQYF.

As DNA, the CDR3 is TGCGCCAGCAGCTTGGGGGAGCGGGGGGGCCGCGAGCAGTACTTC. It translates to CASSLGERGGREQYF. The rearrangement joins TRBV5-1 to TRBJ2-7; 10 nucleotides agree with TRBD2. The CDR3 contains 15 residues. V gave up 0 bases and J gave up 6 bases; unmatched junction bases: 6. In germline, CDR1 is SGHRS, CDR2 YFSETQ.

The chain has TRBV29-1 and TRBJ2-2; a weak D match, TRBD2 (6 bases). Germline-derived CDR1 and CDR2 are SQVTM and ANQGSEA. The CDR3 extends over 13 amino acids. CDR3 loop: CTPQGLNTGELFF. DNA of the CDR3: TGCACCCCCCAGGGACTTAACACCGGGGAGCTGTTTTTT.

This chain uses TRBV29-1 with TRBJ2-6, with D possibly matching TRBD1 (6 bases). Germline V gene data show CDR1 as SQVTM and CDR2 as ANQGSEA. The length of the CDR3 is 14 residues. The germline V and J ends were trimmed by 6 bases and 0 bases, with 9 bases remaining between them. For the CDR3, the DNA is TGCAGCGTCGGACAGCACTCTGGGGCCAACGTCCTGACTTTC. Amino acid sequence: CSVGQHSGANVLTF.

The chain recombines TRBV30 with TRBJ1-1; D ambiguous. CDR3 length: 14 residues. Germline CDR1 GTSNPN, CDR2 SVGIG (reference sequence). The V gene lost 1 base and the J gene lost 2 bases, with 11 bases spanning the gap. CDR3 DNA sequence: TGTGCCTGGAGTGGTCCCTCGGTCAACACTGAAGCTTTCTTT. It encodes CAWSGPSVNTEAFF.

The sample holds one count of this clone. The chain's CDR3 is CASSVVTGGFTDTQYF. The CDR3 DNA follows: TGTGCCAGCAGCGTAGTAACGGGGGGGTTCACAGATACGCAGTATTTT. The V and J genes are TRBV9 and TRBJ2-3; 8 bases agree with TRBD2. Per the germline V gene, CDR1 is SGDLS and CDR2 is YYNGEE. The CDR3 runs to 16 residues. The J segment lost 2 bases and the V segment lost 0 bases, leaving 5 bases of the junction unmatched.

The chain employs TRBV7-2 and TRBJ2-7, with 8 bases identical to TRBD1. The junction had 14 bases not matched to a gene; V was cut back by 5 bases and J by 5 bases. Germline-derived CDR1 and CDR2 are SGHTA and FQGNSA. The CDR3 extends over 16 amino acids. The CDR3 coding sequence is TGTGCCAGCAGCCTAAGACCGGGACAGGTAGTCCACGAGCAGTACTTC. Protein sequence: CASSLRPGQVVHEQYF.

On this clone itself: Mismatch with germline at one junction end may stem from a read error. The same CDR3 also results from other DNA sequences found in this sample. The CDR3 is CASSEPRVGNSPLHF. The CDR3 region has the DNA TGCGCCAGCAGTGAGCCCAGGGTTGGCAATTCACCCCTCCATTTT. This chain uses TRBV10-2 with TRBJ1-6; a possible D gene is TRBD1 (5 bases). The CDR3 sequence is 15 residues long. Germline CDR1 WSHSY, CDR2 SAAADI.

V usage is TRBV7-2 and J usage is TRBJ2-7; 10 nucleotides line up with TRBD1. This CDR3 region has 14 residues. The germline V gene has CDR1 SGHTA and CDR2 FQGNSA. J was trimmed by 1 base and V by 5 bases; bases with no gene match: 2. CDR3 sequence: CASSRDRGSYEQYF. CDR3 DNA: TGTGCCAGCAGCCGGGACAGGGGTTCCTACGAGCAGTACTTC.

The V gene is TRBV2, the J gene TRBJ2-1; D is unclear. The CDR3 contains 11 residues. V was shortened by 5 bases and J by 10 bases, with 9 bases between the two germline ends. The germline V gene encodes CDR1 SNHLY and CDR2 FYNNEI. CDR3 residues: CASSQVGEQFF. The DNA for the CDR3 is TGTGCCAGCAGTCAGGTTGGCGAGCAGTTCTTC.

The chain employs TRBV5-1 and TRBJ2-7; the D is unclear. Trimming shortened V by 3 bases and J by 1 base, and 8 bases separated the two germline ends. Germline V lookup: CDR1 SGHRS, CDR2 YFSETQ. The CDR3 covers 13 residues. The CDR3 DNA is TGCGCCAGCAGCTGGCAGGAATCCTACGAGCAGTACTTC. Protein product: CASSWQESYEQYF.

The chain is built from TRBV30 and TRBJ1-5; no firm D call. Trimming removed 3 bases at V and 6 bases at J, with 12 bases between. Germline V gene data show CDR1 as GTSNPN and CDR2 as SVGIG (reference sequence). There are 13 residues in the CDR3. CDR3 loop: CAWSVLGGQPQHF. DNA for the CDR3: TGTGCCTGGAGCGTCCTCGGAGGTCAGCCCCAGCATTTT.

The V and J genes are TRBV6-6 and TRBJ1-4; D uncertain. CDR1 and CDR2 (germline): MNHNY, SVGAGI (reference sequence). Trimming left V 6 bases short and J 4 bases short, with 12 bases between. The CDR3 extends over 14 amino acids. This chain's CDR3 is CASREAGSNEKLFF. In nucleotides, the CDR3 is TGTGCCAGCAGGGAGGCAGGTAGTAATGAAAAACTGTTTTTT.

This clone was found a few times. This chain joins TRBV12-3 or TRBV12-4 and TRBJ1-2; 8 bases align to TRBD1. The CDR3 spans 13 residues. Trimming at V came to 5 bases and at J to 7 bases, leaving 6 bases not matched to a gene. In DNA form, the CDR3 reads TGTGCCAGCAGTCCGGACAGGGCGGTTGGCTACACCTTC. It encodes CASSPDRAVGYTF.

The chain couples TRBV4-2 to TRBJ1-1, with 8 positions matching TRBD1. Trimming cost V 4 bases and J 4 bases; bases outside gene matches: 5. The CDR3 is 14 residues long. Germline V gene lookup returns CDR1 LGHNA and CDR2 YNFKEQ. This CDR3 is CASSPQGARTEAFF. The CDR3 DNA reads TGTGCCAGCAGCCCTCAGGGGGCGCGCACTGAAGCTTTCTTT.

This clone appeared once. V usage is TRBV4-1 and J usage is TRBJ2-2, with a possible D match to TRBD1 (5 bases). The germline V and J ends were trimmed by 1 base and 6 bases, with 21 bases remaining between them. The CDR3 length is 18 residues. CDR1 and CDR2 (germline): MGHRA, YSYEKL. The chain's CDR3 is CASSQGDRQGSRPGELFF. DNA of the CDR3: TGCGCCAGCAGCCAAGGTGATCGGCAGGGAAGTCGTCCCGGGGAGCTGTTTTTT.

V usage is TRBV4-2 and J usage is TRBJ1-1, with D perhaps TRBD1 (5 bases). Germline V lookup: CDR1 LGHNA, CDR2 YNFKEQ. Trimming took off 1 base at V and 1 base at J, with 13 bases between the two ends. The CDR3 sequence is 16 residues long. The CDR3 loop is CASSQVAARGNTEAFF. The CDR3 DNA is TGTGCCAGCAGCCAAGTGGCAGCTAGGGGGAACACTGAAGCTTTCTTT.

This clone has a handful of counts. The CDR3 DNA is TGTGCCAGCAGTTTCTTAGCGGGCACAGATACGCAGTATTTT. It is translated as CASSFLAGTDTQYF. The chain recombines TRBV28 with TRBJ2-3; weak D call: TRBD2 (6 bases). The CDR3 totals 14 residues. CDR1 is MDHEN, CDR2 SYDVKM, per germline. V lost 3 bases and J lost 1, with 8 bases in between.

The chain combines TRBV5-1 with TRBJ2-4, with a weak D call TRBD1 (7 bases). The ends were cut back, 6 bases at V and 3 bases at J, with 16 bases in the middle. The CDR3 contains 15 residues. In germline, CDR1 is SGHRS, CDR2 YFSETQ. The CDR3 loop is CASMAGGLGKNIQYF. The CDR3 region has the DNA TGCGCCAGCATGGCAGGGGGGTTAGGCAAAAACATTCAGTACTTC.

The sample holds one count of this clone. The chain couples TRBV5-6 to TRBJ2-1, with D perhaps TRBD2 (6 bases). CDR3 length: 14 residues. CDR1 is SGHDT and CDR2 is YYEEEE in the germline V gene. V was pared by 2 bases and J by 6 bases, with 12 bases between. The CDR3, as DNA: TGTGCCAGCAGCTTCGGAGGGAGTCGCAATGAGCAGTTCTTC. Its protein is CASSFGGSRNEQFF.

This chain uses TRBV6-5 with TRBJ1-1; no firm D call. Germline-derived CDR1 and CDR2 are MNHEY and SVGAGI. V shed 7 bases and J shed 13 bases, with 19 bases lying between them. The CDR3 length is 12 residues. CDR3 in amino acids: CASTHPTTRVFF. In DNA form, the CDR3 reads TGTGCCAGCACCCACCCCACAACGCGGGTTTTCTTT.

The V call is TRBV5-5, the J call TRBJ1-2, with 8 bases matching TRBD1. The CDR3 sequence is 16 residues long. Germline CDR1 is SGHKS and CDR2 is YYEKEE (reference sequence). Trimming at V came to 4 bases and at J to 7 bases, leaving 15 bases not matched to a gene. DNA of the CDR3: TGTGCCAGCAGCCCGCAGGGGGCGAACTATATGTTTGGCTACACCTTC. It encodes CASSPQGANYMFGYTF.

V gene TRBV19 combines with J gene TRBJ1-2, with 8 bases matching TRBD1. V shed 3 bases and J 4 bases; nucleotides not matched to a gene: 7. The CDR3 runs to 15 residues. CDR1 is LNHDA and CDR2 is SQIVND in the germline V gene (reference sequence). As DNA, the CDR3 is TGTGCCAGTAGTATTGCGGCAGGGGGCGCCTATGGCTACACCTTC. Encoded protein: CASSIAAGGAYGYTF.

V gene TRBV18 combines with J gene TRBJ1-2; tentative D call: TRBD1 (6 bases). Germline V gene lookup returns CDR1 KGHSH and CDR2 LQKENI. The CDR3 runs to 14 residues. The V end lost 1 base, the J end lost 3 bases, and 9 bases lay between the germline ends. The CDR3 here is CASSPQGVDYGYTF. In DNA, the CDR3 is TGTGCCAGCTCACCACAGGGGGTGGACTATGGCTACACCTTC.